Each of the 11 T cell receptor beta chains below was sequenced from the same sample in a study of regulatory T cells in long-lasting Graves disease. Construction of the TCR beta libraries employed iRepertoire HTBI primers in conjunction with Arm-PCR of CDR3 regions. TCRdb re-derived calls from the multiplex PCR reads in MiXCR, one entry per CDR3 protein. The sample holds roughly 500,000 distinct CDR3 sequences, more than 20% seen once. The time point here: persistent/refractory GD, antithyroid drugs over 5 years with positive TRAb. From RNA extracted from PBMCs, the TCR library was made. The sample here was peripheral blood mononuclear cells (PBMCs), taken when the disease was refractory, from a patient treated with antithyroid drugs. The receptors derive from a female donor with Graves disease.

This clonotype was counted many times. V is TRBV20-1 and J is TRBJ2-7; TRBD1 agrees at 8 bases. This CDR3 has 13 residues. Germline lookup yields CDR1 DFQATT and CDR2 SNEGSKA (reference sequence). Trimming took 1 base from V and 4 from J; bases not matched to a gene: 3. The CDR3 sequence: CSARGTGRYEQYF. In nucleotides, the CDR3 is TGCAGTGCTAGAGGGACAGGGAGATACGAGCAGTACTTC.

This clonotype was seen repeatedly, ten times or more. The rearrangement links TRBV12-3 or TRBV12-4 to TRBJ1-1; tentative D call: TRBD1 (5 bases). The length of the CDR3 is 14 residues. The ends were cut back, 4 bases at V and 1 base at J, with 10 bases in the middle. The CDR3 loop reads CASSSTDSNTEAFF. The CDR3 bases are TGTGCCAGCAGTTCGACAGACTCGAACACTGAAGCTTTCTTT.

V and J are TRBV20-1 and TRBJ2-7, with TRBD2 identical over 15 bases. The CDR3 length is 16 residues. J gave up 3 bases and V 4 bases, and 7 bases lay outside the gene matches. Germline CDR1 DFQATT, CDR2 SNEGSKA (reference sequence). The CDR3 DNA sequence: TGCAGTGCTACTCCGGGACTAGCGGGGGGACTCTACGAGCAGTACTTC. Protein sequence: CSATPGLAGGLYEQYF.

The rearrangement uses TRBV4-1 and TRBJ2-5; 7 positions match TRBD1. V dropped 3 bases and J dropped 2; count of bases not matched to a gene: 12. In germline, CDR1 is MGHRA, CDR2 YSYEKL. The CDR3 has 17 amino acids. CDR3 in DNA: TGCGCCAGCAGCCATGCGACAGGGCCCTACTTGCAAGAGACCCAGTACTTC. The encoded protein is CASSHATGPYLQETQYF.

The chain has TRBV4-3 and TRBJ2-7; the D is unclear. The CDR3 loop spans 14 amino acids. V was trimmed by 0 bases and J by 2 bases, leaving 8 bases between them. Germline assignment: CDR1 LGHNA and CDR2 YSLEER. The CDR3 reads CASSQDLLTYEQYF. DNA for the CDR3: TGCGCCAGCAGCCAAGATCTACTGACCTACGAGCAGTACTTC.

Details on this clonotype: A much more abundant neighbour one base away suggests this may be a read error. The V gene is TRBV12-3 or TRBV12-4, the J gene TRBJ2-2, with D possibly matching TRBD1 (5 bases). The CDR3 spans 16 residues. CDR3 sequence reads: CVSTQRGRRNTGELFF. The CDR3 DNA follows: TGTGTCAGCACTCAAAGGGGCAGGCGGAACACCGGGGAGCTGTTTTTT.

In this sample, this clonotype turned up many times. This chain connects TRBV29-1 to TRBJ2-7; D remains ambiguous. V was clipped by 2 bases and J by 0 bases, with 8 bases between them. The length of the CDR3 is 13 residues. Germline V gene data show CDR1 as SQVTM and CDR2 as ANQGSEA. The CDR3 region is CSVEIRGSYEQYF. In nucleotides, the CDR3 is TGCAGCGTTGAAATTCGAGGCTCCTACGAGCAGTACTTC.

With regard to this clonotype: Compared with germline, one end of the junction differs, possibly owing to a read error. The rearrangement joins TRBV20-1 to TRBJ2-5; D is undetermined. This CDR3 has 13 residues. The germline V gene encodes CDR1 DFQATT and CDR2 SNEGSKA (reference sequence). CDR3 in DNA: TGCAGTGCTAGATTTTCTCCACAAGAGGCCCAGTACTTC. Its translation is CSARFSPQEAQYF.

This clonotype appeared many times. The V gene is TRBV28, the J gene TRBJ2-7; TRBD1 matches 7 bases. V lost 6 bases to trimming and J lost 2 bases; unmatched junction nucleotides: 13. The germline V gene encodes CDR1 MDHEN and CDR2 SYDVKM. The CDR3 spans 16 residues. The CDR3 region has the DNA TGTGCCAGCAGCTGGTCTCAGGACAGGTCTACCTACGAGCAGTACTTC. Translating it yields CASSWSQDRSTYEQYF.

This chain uses TRBV24-1 with TRBJ2-2; D not resolved. This CDR3 has 15 amino acids. V lost 2 bases, J lost 0 bases, and 6 bases lay in between. CDR1 and CDR2 from the germline V gene are KGHDR and SFDVKD. The CDR3 DNA reads TGTGCCACCAGTGATTGGCGCCCGAACACCGGGGAGCTGTTTTTT. Encoded protein: CATSDWRPNTGELFF.

On this clonotype: A much more abundant neighbour one base away suggests this may be a read error. Lacking the conserved final phenylalanine or tryptophan, this CDR3 likely reflects a read error. CDR3 sequence: CASSEQGAQGTYEQYL. The CDR3 nucleotides are TGTGCCAGCAGTGAACAAGGAGCACAGGGGACCTACGAGCAGTACCTC. V usage is TRBV6-1 and J usage is TRBJ2-7; 7 nucleotides line up with TRBD1. The CDR3 sequence is 16 residues long. The trim removed 2 bases at V and 2 bases at J, leaving 9 bases unmatched. CDR1 is MNHNS, CDR2 SASEGT, per germline.